Each of the 22 T cell receptor beta chains below was sequenced from the same sample in a study of T cells in Graves' hyperthyroidism and ophthalmopathy (dated by TCRdb to about 2019). Receptors were amplified or captured by multiplex PCR. Sequencing instrument: Illumina HiSeq 2000. The TCR beta CDR3 regions were amplified from RNA transcripts. For the first round of RT-PCR on the TCR CDR3, the HTBI primer set was used together with the Qiagen OneStep RT-PCR kit. TCRdb handled the public reads itself, with Q25 trimming in fastp and clone calling in MiXCR, and kept productive beta chains. Rows matching on CDR3 protein sequence are summarized as one entry with the most common DNA and genes. The sample table shows roughly 500,000 distinct CDR3 sequences, and 40% to 50% are seen once. The top ten clones comprise around 44% of the sample. What was sequenced was peripheral blood or thyroid tissue (not recorded which). The receptors shown here come from an adult woman with Graves' disease, either hyperthyroidism or ophthalmopathy (not recorded which).

The chain joins TRBV10-2 to TRBJ1-1; 10 nucleotides line up with TRBD1. Germline CDR1 WSHSY, CDR2 SAAADI. Trimming took 1 base from V and 8 from J; bases not matched to a gene: 7. The CDR3 extends over 15 amino acids. The CDR3 bases are TGCGCCAGCAGTGAGTGGACAGGGGGTAGGCCGGAAGCTTTCTTT. This encodes CASSEWTGGRPEAFF.

The CDR3 DNA reads as TGCGCCAGCAGCCCAGGGGCTAGCGGGCGAGGGTACGAGCAGTACTTC. Protein: CASSPGASGRGYEQYF. The chain carries TRBV5-1 and TRBJ2-7; TRBD2 aligns across 8 bases. This CDR3 is 16 amino acids long. V was pared by 4 bases and J by 4 bases, with 13 bases of the junction left unmatched. Per the germline V gene, CDR1 is SGHRS and CDR2 is YFSETQ.

This clonotype was seen many times. This sequence joins TRBV12-3 or TRBV12-4 and TRBJ1-1, with D unclear. Trimming left V 3 bases short and J 4 bases short, with 9 bases between. There are 13 residues in the CDR3. This CDR3 is CASSFLGGTEAFF. DNA for the CDR3: TGTGCCAGCAGTTTTTTAGGAGGCACTGAAGCTTTCTTT.

This clonotype was observed many times. This rearrangement joins TRBV20-1 to TRBJ1-4; D is possibly TRBD1 (5 bases). Trimming left V 1 base short and J 2 bases short, with 8 bases between. The CDR3 is 14 amino acids. Germline V gene lookup returns CDR1 DFQATT and CDR2 SNEGSKA (reference sequence). CDR3 in amino acids: CSARGQPTNEKLFF. The CDR3 DNA reads as TGCAGTGCTAGAGGACAGCCCACTAATGAAAAACTGTTTTTT.

This clonotype was seen more than once but under ten times. The CDR3 region has the DNA TGTGCCAGCAGCCCGTTAGCGGGAAGTGGGGAGCTGTTTTTT. Protein product: CASSPLAGSGELFF. The chain recombines TRBV3-1 with TRBJ2-2; 8 nucleotides line up with TRBD2. Germline CDR1 reads LGHDT; CDR2 reads YNNKEL (reference sequence). Trimming cost V 4 bases and J 8 bases; bases outside gene matches: 6. CDR3 length: 14 residues.

This clonotype was found many times. The V call is TRBV19, the J call TRBJ1-5; maybe TRBD1 (6 bases). CDR3 length: 13 amino acids. Germline V gene sequence: CDR1 LNHDA, CDR2 SQIVND (reference sequence). Trimming took 3 bases from V and 5 from J, leaving 8 bases between them. This CDR3 is CASSITGHQPQHF. In DNA form, the CDR3 reads TGTGCCAGTAGTATTACAGGGCATCAGCCCCAGCATTTT.

Details on this clonotype: This may arise from a read error, as a much more abundant clone is one base away. J is TRBJ1-2 and V is TRBV3-1; the D is unclear. This CDR3 is 13 amino acids long. Germline CDR1 and CDR2: LGHDT and YNNKEL (reference sequence). The CDR3 DNA reads TGTGCCAGCAGCCAAGTAGTTAACTATGGCCACACCTTC. This translates into CASSQVVNYGHTF.

This clonotype was counted at least ten times. The chain joins TRBV9 to TRBJ2-2; D is unresolved. The CDR3 spans 17 residues. The germline V gene has CDR1 SGDLS and CDR2 YYNGEE. V lost 0 bases to trimming and J lost 4 bases, with 16 bases between them. The CDR3 loop is CASSVDSRSGATGELFF. The CDR3 nucleotides read TGTGCCAGCAGCGTAGACTCTAGGTCTGGAGCCACCGGGGAGCTGTTTTTT.

This clonotype was detected many times. This chain connects TRBV10-3 to TRBJ2-7; 13 bases are shared with TRBD2. The CDR3 runs to 16 residues. Looked up from germline, CDR1 is ENHRY and CDR2 is SYGVKD. After removal of 2 bases from V and 0 bases from J, the junction contained 1 base not matched to a gene. This chain's CDR3 is CAISEGLAGDSYEQYF. In DNA form, the CDR3 reads TGTGCCATCAGTGAGGGACTAGCGGGAGACTCCTACGAGCAGTACTTC.

V is TRBV7-9 and J is TRBJ2-7; the D gene could be TRBD1 or TRBD2 (5 bases each). In germline, CDR1 is SEHNR, CDR2 FQNEAQ (reference sequence). Trimming removed 7 bases at V and 6 bases at J, with 13 bases between. This CDR3 has 12 residues. The CDR3 loop reads CASTGRESEQYF. The CDR3 DNA is TGTGCCAGCACGGGCAGGGAGAGCGAGCAGTACTTC.

J is TRBJ2-5 and V is TRBV15; weak D call: TRBD1 (5 bases). The CDR3 consists of 15 residues. The germline gives CDR1 LNHNV, CDR2 YYDKDF (reference sequence). Trimming shortened V by 0 bases and J by 5 bases, and 13 bases separated the two germline ends. The CDR3 bases are TGTGCCACCAGCAGAGATCTTGGGAAGGGGGAGACCCAGTACTTC. Its translation: CATSRDLGKGETQYF.

This clonotype was observed many times. The V and J genes are TRBV20-1 and TRBJ2-2; TRBD2 agrees at 10 bases. With V trimmed by 5 bases and J by 7 bases, 7 bases remained unmatched. The germline CDR1 and CDR2 sequences are DFQATT and SNEGSKA (reference sequence). This CDR3 has 14 residues. For the CDR3, the DNA is TGCAGTGCTCAAGCGGGAGGGCCGGACGGGGAGCTGTTTTTT. Translation: CSAQAGGPDGELFF.

The genes are TRBV29-1 and TRBJ1-1; a possible D gene is TRBD1 (5 bases). Looked up from germline, CDR1 is SQVTM and CDR2 is ANQGSEA. V was pared by 4 bases and J by 3 bases, with 12 bases between. The CDR3 consists of 13 residues. In nucleotides, the CDR3 is TGCAGCGTTGCCTGGGGGTCGGACACTGAAGCTTTCTTT. It codes for CSVAWGSDTEAFF.

This clonotype was recorded once. The chain links TRBV7-2 to TRBJ1-5; D remains ambiguous. With 2 bases removed from V and 5 bases from J, the gap between germline ends came to 13 bases. CDR1 is SGHTA, CDR2 FQGNSA, per germline. CDR3 size: 15 residues. The CDR3 DNA follows: TGTGCCAGCAGCTTATCTGGACTCCTCTATCAGCCCCAGCATTTT. As protein: CASSLSGLLYQPQHF.

This clonotype was recorded at least ten times. The rearrangement links TRBV20-1 to TRBJ1-6, with D possibly being TRBD1 (5 bases). The CDR3 consists of 16 residues. Trimming cost V 5 bases and J 6 bases, with 20 bases left between them. Germline V gene sequence: CDR1 DFQATT, CDR2 SNEGSKA (reference sequence). The CDR3 DNA follows: TGCAGTGCTCAACCGTCTACCGGGACCATTAATTCACCCCTCCACTTT. It yields the protein CSAQPSTGTINSPLHF.

The V call is TRBV2, the J call TRBJ2-7; TRBD1 matches at 10 bases. Trimming took 4 bases from V and 6 from J; bases not matched to a gene: 0. The germline V gene encodes CDR1 SNHLY and CDR2 FYNNEI. The CDR3 loop spans 12 amino acids. CDR3 coding DNA: TGTGCCAGCAGTGGGGACAGGGGCGAGCAGTACTTC. It translates to CASSGDRGEQYF.

The CDR3 sequence: CASSQVLAGDREAQYF. CDR3 DNA: TGTGCCAGCAGCCAAGTGTTAGCGGGAGACCGGGAGGCCCAGTACTTC. V and J are TRBV7-9 and TRBJ2-5, with 9 positions matching TRBD2. The ends lost 5 bases at V and 9 bases at J; junction bases unmatched: 16. CDR3 length equals 16 residues. From germline, CDR1 is SEHNR and CDR2 FQNEAQ (reference sequence).

This clonotype was seen ten or more times. The genes are TRBV7-8 and TRBJ1-5; D unclear. Deletions cut 4 bases from V and 3 bases from J, with 16 bases between. The CDR3 has 16 amino acids. From germline, CDR1 is SGHVS and CDR2 FQNEAQ. The CDR3 DNA reads as TGTGCCAGCAGCTCCGCCGACCCGTTCCTCAATCAGCCCCAGCATTTT. This sequence encodes CASSSADPFLNQPQHF.

V usage is TRBV24-1 and J usage is TRBJ2-2, with unresolved D. The CDR3 covers 15 residues. Trimming shortened V by 0 bases and J by 2 bases, and 6 bases separated the two germline ends. Germline V CDR1 and CDR2: KGHDR, SFDVKD. The CDR3 coding sequence is TGTGCCACCAGTGATTTGCGGGTTAACACCGGGGAGCTGTTTTTT. Residues: CATSDLRVNTGELFF.

This clonotype was seen ten or more times. The gene calls are TRBV12-3 or TRBV12-4 and TRBJ1-5; the D is unclear. The CDR3 contains 13 residues. V lost 3 bases and J lost 0, with 3 bases in between. CDR3 in amino acids: CASSFSSNQPQHF. The CDR3 region has the DNA TGTGCCAGCAGTTTTTCTAGCAATCAGCCCCAGCATTTT.

V gene TRBV29-1 combines with J gene TRBJ2-5; TRBD2 aligns across 8 bases. The J segment lost 5 bases and the V segment lost 7 bases, leaving 6 bases of the junction unmatched. CDR1 is SQVTM, CDR2 ANQGSEA, per germline. There are 12 residues in the CDR3. The chain's CDR3 is CSGRGARETQYF. Written as DNA, the CDR3 is TGCAGCGGGCGGGGGGCACGGGAGACCCAGTACTTC.

This chain uses TRBV7-8 with TRBJ1-2, with 11 bases aligning to TRBD1. Trimming removed 5 bases from V and 3 bases from J; junction bases left unmatched: 5. CDR3 size: 15 residues. Germline lookup yields CDR1 SGHVS and CDR2 FQNEAQ. CDR3 sequence: CASSQRTGGDYGYTF. CDR3 bases: TGTGCCAGCAGCCAACGGACAGGGGGCGACTATGGCTACACCTTC.